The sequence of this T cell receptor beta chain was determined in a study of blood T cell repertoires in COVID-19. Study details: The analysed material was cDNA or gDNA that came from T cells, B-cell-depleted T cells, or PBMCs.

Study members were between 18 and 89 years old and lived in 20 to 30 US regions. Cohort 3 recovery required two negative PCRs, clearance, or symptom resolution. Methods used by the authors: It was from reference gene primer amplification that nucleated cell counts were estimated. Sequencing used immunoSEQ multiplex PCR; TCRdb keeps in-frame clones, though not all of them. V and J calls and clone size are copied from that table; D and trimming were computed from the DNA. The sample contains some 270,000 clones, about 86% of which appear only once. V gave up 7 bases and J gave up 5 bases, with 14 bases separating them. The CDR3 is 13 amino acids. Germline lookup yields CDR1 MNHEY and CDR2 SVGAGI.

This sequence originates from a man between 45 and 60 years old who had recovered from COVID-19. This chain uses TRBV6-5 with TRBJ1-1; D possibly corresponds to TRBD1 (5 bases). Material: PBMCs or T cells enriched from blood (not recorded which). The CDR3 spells CASISRGRTEAFF. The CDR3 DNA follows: TGTGCCAGCATCTCTCGGGGGAGGACTGAAGCTTTCTTT.